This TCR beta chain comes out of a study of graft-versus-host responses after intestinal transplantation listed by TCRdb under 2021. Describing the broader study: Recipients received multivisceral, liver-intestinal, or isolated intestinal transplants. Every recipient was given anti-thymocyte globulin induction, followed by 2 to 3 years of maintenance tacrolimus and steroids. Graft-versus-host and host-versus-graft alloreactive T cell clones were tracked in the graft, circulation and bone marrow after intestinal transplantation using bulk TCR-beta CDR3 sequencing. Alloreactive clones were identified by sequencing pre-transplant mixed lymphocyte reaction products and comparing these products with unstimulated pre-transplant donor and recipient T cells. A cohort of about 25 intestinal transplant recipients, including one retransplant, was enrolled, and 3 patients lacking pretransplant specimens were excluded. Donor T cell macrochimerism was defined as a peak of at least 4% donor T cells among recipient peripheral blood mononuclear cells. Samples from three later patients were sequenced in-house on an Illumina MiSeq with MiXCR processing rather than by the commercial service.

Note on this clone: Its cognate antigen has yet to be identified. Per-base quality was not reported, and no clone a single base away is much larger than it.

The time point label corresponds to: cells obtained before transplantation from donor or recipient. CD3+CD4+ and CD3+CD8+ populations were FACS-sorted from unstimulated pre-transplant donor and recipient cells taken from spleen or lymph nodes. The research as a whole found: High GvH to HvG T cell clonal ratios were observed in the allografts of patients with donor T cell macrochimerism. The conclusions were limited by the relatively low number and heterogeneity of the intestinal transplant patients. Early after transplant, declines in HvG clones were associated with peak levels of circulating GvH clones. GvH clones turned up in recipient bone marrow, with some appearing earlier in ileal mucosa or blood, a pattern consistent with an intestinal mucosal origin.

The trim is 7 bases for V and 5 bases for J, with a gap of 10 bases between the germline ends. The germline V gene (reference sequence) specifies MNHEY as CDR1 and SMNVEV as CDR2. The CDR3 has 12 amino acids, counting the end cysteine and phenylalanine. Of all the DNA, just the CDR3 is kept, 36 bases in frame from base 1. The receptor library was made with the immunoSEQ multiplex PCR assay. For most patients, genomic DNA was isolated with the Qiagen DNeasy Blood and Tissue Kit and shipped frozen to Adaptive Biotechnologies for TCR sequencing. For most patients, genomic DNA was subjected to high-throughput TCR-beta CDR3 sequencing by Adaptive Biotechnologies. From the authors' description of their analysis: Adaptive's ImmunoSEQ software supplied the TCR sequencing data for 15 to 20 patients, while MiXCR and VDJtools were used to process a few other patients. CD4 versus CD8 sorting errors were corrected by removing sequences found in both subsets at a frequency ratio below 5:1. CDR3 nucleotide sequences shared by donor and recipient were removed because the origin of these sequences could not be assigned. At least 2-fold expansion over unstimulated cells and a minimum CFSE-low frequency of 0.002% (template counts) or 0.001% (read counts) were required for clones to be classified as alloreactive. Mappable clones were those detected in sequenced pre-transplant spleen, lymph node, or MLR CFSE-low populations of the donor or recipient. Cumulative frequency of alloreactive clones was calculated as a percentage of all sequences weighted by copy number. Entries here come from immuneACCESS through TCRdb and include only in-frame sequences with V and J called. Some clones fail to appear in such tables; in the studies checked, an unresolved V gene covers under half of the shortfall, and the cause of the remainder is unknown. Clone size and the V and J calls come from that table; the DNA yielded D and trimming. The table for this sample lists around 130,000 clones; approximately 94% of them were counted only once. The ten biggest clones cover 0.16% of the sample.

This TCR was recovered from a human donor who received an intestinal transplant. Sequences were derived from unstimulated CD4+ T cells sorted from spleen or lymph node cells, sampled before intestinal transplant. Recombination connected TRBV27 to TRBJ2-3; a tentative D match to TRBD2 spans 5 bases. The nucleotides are TGTGCCAGCACGGGGAGTGGAGATACGCAGTATTTT. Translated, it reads CASTGSGDTQYF.